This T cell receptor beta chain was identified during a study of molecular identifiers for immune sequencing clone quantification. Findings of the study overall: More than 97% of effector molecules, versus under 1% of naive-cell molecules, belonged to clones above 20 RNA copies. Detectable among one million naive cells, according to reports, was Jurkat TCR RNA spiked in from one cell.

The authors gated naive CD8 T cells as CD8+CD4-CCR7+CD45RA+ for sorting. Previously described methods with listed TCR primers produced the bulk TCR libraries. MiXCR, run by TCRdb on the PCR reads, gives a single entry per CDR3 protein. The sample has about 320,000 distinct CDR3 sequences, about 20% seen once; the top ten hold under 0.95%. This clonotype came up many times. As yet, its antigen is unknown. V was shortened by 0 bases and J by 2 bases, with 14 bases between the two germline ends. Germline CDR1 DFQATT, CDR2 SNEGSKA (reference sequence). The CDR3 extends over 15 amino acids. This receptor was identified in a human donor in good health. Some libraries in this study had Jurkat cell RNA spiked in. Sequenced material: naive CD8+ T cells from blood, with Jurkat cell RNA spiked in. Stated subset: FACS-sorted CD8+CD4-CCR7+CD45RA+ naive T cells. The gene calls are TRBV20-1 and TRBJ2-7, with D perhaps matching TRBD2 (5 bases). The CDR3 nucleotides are TGCAGTGCTAGAGATACGGCTAGCTATCCCTACGAGCAGTACTTC. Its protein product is CSARDTASYPYEQYF.